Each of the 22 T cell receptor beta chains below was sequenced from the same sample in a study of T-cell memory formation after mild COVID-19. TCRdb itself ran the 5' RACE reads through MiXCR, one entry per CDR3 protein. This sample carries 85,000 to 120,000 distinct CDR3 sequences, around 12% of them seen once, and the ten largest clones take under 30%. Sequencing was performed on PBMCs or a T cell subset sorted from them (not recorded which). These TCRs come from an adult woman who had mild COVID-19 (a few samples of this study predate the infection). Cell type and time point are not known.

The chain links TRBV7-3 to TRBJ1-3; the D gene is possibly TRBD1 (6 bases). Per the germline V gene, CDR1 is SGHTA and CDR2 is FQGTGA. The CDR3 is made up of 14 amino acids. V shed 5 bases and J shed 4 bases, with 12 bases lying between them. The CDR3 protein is CASSITGTGNTIYF. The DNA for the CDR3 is TGTGCCAGCAGCATTACAGGGACGGGAAACACCATATATTTT.

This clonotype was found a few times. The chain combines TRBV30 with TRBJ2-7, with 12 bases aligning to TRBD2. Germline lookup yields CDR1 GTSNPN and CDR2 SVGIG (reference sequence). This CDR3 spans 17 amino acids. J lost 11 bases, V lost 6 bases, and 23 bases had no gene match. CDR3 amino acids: CACGGLAGGPLTGEEYF. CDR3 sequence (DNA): TGTGCCTGCGGGGGGCTAGCGGGAGGGCCCCTTACCGGAGAAGAGTACTTC.

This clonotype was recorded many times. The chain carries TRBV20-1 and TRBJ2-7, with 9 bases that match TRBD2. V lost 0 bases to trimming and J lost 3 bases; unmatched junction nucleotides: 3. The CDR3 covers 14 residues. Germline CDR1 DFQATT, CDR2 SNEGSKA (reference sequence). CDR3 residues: CSARDGTSYYEQYF. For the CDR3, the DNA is TGCAGTGCTAGAGATGGGACTAGCTACTACGAGCAGTACTTC.

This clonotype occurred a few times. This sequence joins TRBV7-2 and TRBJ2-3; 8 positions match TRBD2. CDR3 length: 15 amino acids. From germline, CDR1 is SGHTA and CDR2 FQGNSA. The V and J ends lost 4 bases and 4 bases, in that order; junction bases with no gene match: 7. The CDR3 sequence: CASSSRGGPADTQYF. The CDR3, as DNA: TGTGCCAGCAGCTCACGGGGGGGGCCGGCAGATACGCAGTATTTT. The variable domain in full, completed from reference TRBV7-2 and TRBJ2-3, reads GAGVSQSPSNKVTEKGKDVELRCDPISGHTALYWYRQSLGQGLEFLIYFQGNSAPDKSGLPSDRFSAERTGGSVSTLTIQRTQQEDSAVYLCASSSRGGPADTQYFGPGTRLTVL.

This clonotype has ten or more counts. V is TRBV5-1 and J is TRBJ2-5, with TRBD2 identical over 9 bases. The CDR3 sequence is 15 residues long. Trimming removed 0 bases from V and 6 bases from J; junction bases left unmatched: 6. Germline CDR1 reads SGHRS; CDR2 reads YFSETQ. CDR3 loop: CASSLEAGGPQTQYF. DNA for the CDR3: TGCGCCAGCAGCTTGGAGGCGGGAGGGCCCCAGACCCAGTACTTC.

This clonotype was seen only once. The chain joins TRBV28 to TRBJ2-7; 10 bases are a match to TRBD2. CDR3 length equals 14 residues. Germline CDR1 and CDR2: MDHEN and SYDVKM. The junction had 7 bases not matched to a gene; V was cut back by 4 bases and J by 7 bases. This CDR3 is CASSSLAGAPEQYF. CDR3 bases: TGTGCCAGCAGTTCCCTAGCGGGGGCCCCTGAGCAGTACTTC.

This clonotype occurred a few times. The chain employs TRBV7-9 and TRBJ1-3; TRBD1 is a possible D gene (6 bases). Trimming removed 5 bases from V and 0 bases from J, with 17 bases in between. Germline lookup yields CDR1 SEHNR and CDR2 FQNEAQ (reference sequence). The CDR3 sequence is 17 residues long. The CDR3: CASSPRGTQISGNTIYF. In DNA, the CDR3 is TGTGCCAGCAGCCCGCGGGGGACACAAATCTCTGGAAACACCATATATTTT.

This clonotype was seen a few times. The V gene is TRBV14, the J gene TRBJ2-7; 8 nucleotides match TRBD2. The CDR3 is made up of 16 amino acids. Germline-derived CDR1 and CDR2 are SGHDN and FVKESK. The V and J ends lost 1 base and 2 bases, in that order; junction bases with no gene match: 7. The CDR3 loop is CASSQARLAGTYEQYF. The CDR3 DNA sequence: TGTGCCAGCAGCCAAGCTCGCCTAGCGGGTACCTACGAGCAGTACTTC.

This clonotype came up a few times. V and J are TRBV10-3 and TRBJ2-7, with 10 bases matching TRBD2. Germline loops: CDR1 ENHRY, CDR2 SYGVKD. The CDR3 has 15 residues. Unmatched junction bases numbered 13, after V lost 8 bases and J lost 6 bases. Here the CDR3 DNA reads TGTGCCATCCACCGAGCGGGGGGGTGGCTTTCCGAGCAGTACTTC. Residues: CAIHRAGGWLSEQYF.

This CDR3 is CASSQVAGARTGELFF. The CDR3 coding sequence is TGTGCCAGCAGCCAAGTGGCAGGAGCGAGGACCGGGGAGCTGTTTTTT. The J gene is TRBJ2-2, the V gene TRBV3-1; no reliable D call. This CDR3 has 16 amino acids. Germline CDR1 is LGHDT and CDR2 is YNNKEL (reference sequence). The V and J ends lost 1 base and 5 bases respectively, with 14 bases between them.

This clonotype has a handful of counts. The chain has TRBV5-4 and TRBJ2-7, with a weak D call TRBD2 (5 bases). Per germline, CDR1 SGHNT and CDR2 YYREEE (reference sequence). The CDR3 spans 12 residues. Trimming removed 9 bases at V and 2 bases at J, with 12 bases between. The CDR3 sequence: CATRGPTYEQYF. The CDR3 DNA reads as TGTGCCACCCGAGGGCCAACCTACGAGCAGTACTTC.

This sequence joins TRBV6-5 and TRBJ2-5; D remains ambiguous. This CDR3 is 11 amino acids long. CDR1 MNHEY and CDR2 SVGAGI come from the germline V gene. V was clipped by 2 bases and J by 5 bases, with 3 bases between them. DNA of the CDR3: TGTGCCAGCAGTTACGTCGAGACCCAGTACTTC. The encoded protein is CASSYVETQYF.

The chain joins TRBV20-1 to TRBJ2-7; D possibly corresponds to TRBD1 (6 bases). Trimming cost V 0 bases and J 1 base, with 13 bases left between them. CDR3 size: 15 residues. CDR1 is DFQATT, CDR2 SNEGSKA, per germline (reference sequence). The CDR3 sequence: CSARDLAGTSYEQYF. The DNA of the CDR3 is TGCAGTGCTAGAGATTTGGCAGGGACATCCTACGAGCAGTACTTC.

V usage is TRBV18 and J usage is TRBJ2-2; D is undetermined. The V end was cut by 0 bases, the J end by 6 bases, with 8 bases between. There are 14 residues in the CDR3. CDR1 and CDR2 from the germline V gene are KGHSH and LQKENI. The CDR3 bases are TGTGCCAGCTCACCACCGGAAACACCCGGGGAGCTGTTTTTT. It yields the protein CASSPPETPGELFF.

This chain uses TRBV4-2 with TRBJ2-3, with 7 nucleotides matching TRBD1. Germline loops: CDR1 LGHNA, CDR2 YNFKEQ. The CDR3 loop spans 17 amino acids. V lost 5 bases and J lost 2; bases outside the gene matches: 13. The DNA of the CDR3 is TGTGCCAGCAGCATCAGCCGGGACAGCTTATACACAGATACGCAGTATTTT. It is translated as CASSISRDSLYTDTQYF.

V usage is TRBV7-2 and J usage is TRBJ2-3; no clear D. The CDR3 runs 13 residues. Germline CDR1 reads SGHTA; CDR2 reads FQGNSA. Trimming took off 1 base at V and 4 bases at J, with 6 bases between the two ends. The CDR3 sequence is CASSLVAADTQYF. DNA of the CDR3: TGTGCCAGCAGCTTAGTTGCGGCAGATACGCAGTATTTT.

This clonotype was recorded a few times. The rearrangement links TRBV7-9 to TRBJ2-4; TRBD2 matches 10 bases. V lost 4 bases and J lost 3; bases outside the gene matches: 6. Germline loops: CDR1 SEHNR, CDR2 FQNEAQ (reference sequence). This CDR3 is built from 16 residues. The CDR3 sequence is CASSSRTSGIKNIQYF. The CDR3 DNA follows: TGTGCCAGCAGCTCTCGGACTAGCGGAATCAAAAACATTCAGTACTTC. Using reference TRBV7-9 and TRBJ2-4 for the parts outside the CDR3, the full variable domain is DTGVSQNPRHKITKRGQNVTFRCDPISEHNRLYWYRQTLGQGPEFLTYFQNEAQLEKSRLLSDRFSAERPKGSFSTLEIQRTEQGDSAMYLCASSSRTSGIKNIQYFGAGTRLSVL.

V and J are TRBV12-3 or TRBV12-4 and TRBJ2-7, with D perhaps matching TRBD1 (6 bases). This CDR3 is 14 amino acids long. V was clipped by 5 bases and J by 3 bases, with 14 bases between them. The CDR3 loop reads CASSRLTGNYEQYF. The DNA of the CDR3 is TGTGCCAGCAGTAGGCTCACAGGGAACTACGAGCAGTACTTC.

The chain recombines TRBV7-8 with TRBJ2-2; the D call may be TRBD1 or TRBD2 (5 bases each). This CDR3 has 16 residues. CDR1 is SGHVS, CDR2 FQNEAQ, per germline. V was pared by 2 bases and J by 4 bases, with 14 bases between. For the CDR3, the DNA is TGTGCCAGCAGCTTATACGCGGCTGGGGGCACCGGGGAGCTGTTTTTT. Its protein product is CASSLYAAGGTGELFF.

The CDR3 region has the DNA TGTGCCAGCAGCTCAGGGACAGCTGATAATTCACCCCTCCACTTT. It encodes CASSSGTADNSPLHF. V gene TRBV7-8 combines with J gene TRBJ1-6; 7 bases line up with TRBD1. Per the germline V gene, CDR1 is SGHVS and CDR2 is FQNEAQ. The trim removed 4 bases at V and 5 bases at J, leaving 5 bases unmatched. This CDR3 contains 15 residues. Together with reference TRBV7-8 and TRBJ1-6, the CDR3 gives the full variable domain: GAGVSQSPRYKVAKRGQDVALRCDPISGHVSLFWYQQALGQGPEFLTYFQNEAQLDKSGLPSDRFFAERPEGSVSTLKIQRTQQEDSAVYLCASSSGTADNSPLHFGNGTRLTVT.

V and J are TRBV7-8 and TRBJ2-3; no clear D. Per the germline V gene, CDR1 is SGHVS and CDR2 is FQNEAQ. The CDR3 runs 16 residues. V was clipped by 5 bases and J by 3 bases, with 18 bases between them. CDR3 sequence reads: CASSPNSQVWTDTQYF. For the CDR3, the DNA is TGTGCCAGCAGCCCGAACAGCCAGGTGTGGACAGATACGCAGTATTTT.

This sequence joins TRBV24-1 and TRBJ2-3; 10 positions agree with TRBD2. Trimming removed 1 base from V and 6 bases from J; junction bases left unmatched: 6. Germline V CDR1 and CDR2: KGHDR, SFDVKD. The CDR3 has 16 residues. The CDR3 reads CATSDLRGLARDTQYF. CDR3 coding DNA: TGTGCCACCAGTGATTTAAGGGGACTAGCGCGGGATACGCAGTATTTT.